This TCR beta chain is from a study of Graves' ophthalmopathy and Graves' hyperthyroidism (dated by TCRdb to 2016 to 2019). About the study as a whole: Stable hyperthyroidism was defined as no progression to ophthalmopathy within 18 months of follow-up. The study used TCR beta repertoire signatures to distinguish Graves' ophthalmopathy from Graves' hyperthyroidism and to predict progression to ophthalmopathy. In total, 135 blood samples were TCR-sequenced: around 42 ophthalmopathy, under 80 hyperthyroidism and about 17 hyperthyroidism-to-ophthalmopathy patients. To explore V-J signatures that separate ophthalmopathy from hyperthyroidism, a discovery set of approximately 100 patients was enrolled, consisting of 40 to 45 with ophthalmopathy and 57 with stable hyperthyroidism. An independent validation cohort was composed of some 19 hyperthyroidism patients and around 16 patients who later progressed from hyperthyroidism to ophthalmopathy. In more than five hyperthyroidism patients, the T-cell repertoires found in thyroid tissue were compared with those found in blood. Following sample collection, hyperthyroidism patients were given methimazole at a starting dose of 30 mg daily, and ophthalmopathy patients were given high-dose intravenous methylprednisolone.

For repertoire sequencing, TCR beta CDR3 regions were amplified from RNA transcripts. The first round of RT-PCR was done with HTBI primers and the Qiagen OneStep RT-PCR kit, and was followed by a second round of multiplex PCR, then size selection and purification. Sequencing of the libraries was carried out on an Illumina HiSeq2000 in paired-end mode with 100 bp reads. Under the source paper's analysis protocol: SOAPnuke was used to process the reads, removing any read that contained adapters or uncalled bases, had a mean Phred below 15, or lacked an exact match to the constant primer or identifier. High-quality paired reads were merged with COPE v1.2.5. Each unique nucleotide sequence was treated as a clonotype, and MiTCR v1.1 was used to align the clonotypes to the IMGT TRB V, D and J references. Analysis was restricted to V-J combinations with a frequency above 0.0001, which covered 99% to 99.2% of repertoires. For each V-J combination, a TCR clonal expansion and chaos score was defined as the ratio of F50 clonal expansion to chaos observed in the TCRdist matrix. Features were reduced by Welch's t-statistics and random forest to around 13 V-J combinations, which fed a naive Bayes classifier. The similarity between thyroid and blood repertoires was quantified using the Morisita-Horn index. The public reads were run again by TCRdb, first through fastp at Q25 and then through MiXCR, and only productive beta chains were kept. For every CDR3 protein sequence, its rows merge into one entry that carries the most common genes and DNA. The V and J calls come from TCRdb's annotation, not from the publication. Across this sample there are over a million distinct CDR3 sequences, with about 36% seen only once. The ten top clones hold roughly 11% of the sample.

As regards this clonotype: Its antigen is currently not known. The sample holds no much larger clone one base away, and base qualities are not on file.

Hyperthyroidism patients were newly diagnosed, with disease duration under 2 months, and aged 18 to 65 years. Anyone with other autoimmune diseases, uncontrolled infections, pregnancy or lactation was excluded from the study. Clinical symptoms, serum thyroxine, TRAb, thyroid ultrasound and orbital computed tomography were used for diagnosis. Trizol reagent was used to extract the total RNA, and its quality was then checked on an Agilent 2100 Bioanalyzer. What the authors observed across the whole study: In cross-validation, the 13-signature model distinguished ophthalmopathy from stable hyperthyroidism with 87.88% sensitivity and about 81% specificity, while in the test set the corresponding values were roughly 80% and 75%. Sample size was not predetermined statistically, and investigators were not blinded to group allocation. Most expanded thyroid clonotypes with a frequency above 0.001 also appeared in blood, which suggests that blood repertoires may reflect the immune response in the thyroid. In validation, the model predicted ophthalmopathy progression with about 70% sensitivity and less than 80% specificity; fewer than 15 predicted patients were CT-confirmed with GO in a median of approximately six months.

Source material: peripheral blood or thyroid tissue (not recorded which). The clonotype originates from an adult man with Graves' hyperthyroidism.

CDR3 region: CASSPARGSRYEQYF. The base sequence is TGTGCCAGCAGCCCAGCCCGGGGATCTCGCTACGAGCAGTACTTC. The chain was built from TRBV7-8 and TRBJ2-7; TRBD2 is possibly the D segment (5 matching bases). Trimming takes 5 bases from V and 3 bases from J, and the germline ends sit 17 bases apart. CDR1 and CDR2 are drawn from the germline V gene: SGHVS, FQNEAQ. The cysteine opens and the phenylalanine closes a CDR3 of 15 amino acids. This entry keeps only the CDR3 DNA: 45 bases, framed from base 1.